This is a list of T cell receptor beta chains from one sample in a study of shared clonotypes between healthy human individuals. Produced via immunoSEQ multiplex PCR; TCRdb's table is partial and in-frame only. The sample records more than 2,000,000 clones, more than 80% being singletons. Sequencing was carried out using naive CD4+ T cells sorted from blood. The receptors originated from a man aged 18 to 30 in good health. The CDR3 runs from the conserved cysteine through the conserved F or W. D genes are given only for firm matches. A row's size may be missing; if present it is once, few, many or a size class.

d_gene: .
j_gene: TRBJ1-2
v_gene: TRBV6-1
abundance: .
CDR3aa: CASTNRVLNSYGYTF
CDR3nt: TGTGCCAGCACGAACAGGGTATTAAATAGCTATGGCTACACCTTC

d_gene: .
j_gene: TRBJ1-2
v_gene: TRBV5-1
abundance: .
CDR3aa: CASSFDRMVGYGYTF
CDR3nt: TGCGCCAGCAGCTTTGACAGGATGGTGGGCTATGGCTACACCTTC

d_gene: TRBD1
j_gene: TRBJ1-4
v_gene: TRBV6-5
abundance: .
CDR3aa: CASALQGAGNEKLFF
CDR3nt: TGTGCCAGCGCCTTACAGGGGGCGGGTAATGAAAAACTGTTTTTT

d_gene: TRBD1
j_gene: TRBJ1-3
v_gene: TRBV6-5
abundance: once
CDR3aa: CASRLGQVGNTIYF
CDR3nt: TGTGCCAGCAGGCTCGGACAGGTTGGAAACACCATATATTTT

d_gene: TRBD1
j_gene: TRBJ1-4
v_gene: TRBV10-2
abundance: .
CDR3aa: CASRDRDSEKLFF
CDR3nt: TGCGCCAGCAGGGACAGGGATTCTGAAAAACTGTTTTTT

d_gene: TRBD1
j_gene: TRBJ2-1
v_gene: TRBV28
abundance: .
CDR3aa: CASSLDSQGFNEQFF
CDR3nt: TGTGCCAGCAGCCTTGACTCACAGGGGTTCAATGAGCAGTTCTTC

d_gene: TRBD2
j_gene: TRBJ2-7
v_gene: TRBV19
abundance: .
CDR3aa: CASSMSGTRGYEQYF
CDR3nt: TGTGCCAGTAGTATGTCTGGGACTAGGGGCTACGAGCAGTACTTC

d_gene: TRBD1
j_gene: TRBJ1-2
v_gene: TRBV19
abundance: .
CDR3aa: CASTTDAQGEYGYTF
CDR3nt: TGTGCCAGCACTACGGATGCGCAGGGGGAATATGGCTACACCTTC

d_gene: .
j_gene: TRBJ1-1
v_gene: TRBV5-1
abundance: .
CDR3aa: CASTDGALGTEAFF
CDR3nt: TGCGCCAGCACCGACGGGGCGTTGGGCACTGAAGCTTTCTTT

d_gene: .
j_gene: TRBJ2-3
v_gene: TRBV7-9
abundance: once
CDR3aa: CASRPGQHSTDTQYF
CDR3nt: TGTGCCAGCAGGCCCGGACAGCATAGCACAGATACGCAGTATTTT

d_gene: .
j_gene: TRBJ1-1
v_gene: TRBV18
abundance: .
CDR3aa: CASSPDRTNTEAFF
CDR3nt: TGTGCCAGCTCACCAGACAGGACTAACACTGAAGCTTTCTTT

d_gene: .
j_gene: TRBJ2-6
v_gene: TRBV11-2
abundance: once
CDR3aa: CASSTLRGDSLSGANVLTF
CDR3nt: TGTGCCAGCAGCACACTTAGGGGGGACAGCCTCTCTGGGGCCAACGTCCTGACTTTC

d_gene: .
j_gene: TRBJ1-1
v_gene: TRBV18
abundance: .
CDR3aa: CASSPVSDMNTEAFF
CDR3nt: TGTGCCAGCTCACCAGTGTCGGATATGAACACTGAAGCTTTCTTT

d_gene: .
j_gene: TRBJ1-1
v_gene: TRBV19
abundance: .
CDR3aa: CASNTGYGKPAEAFF
CDR3nt: TGTGCCAGTAACACAGGGTACGGTAAACCAGCTGAAGCTTTCTTT

d_gene: .
j_gene: TRBJ1-2
v_gene: TRBV5-1
abundance: .
CDR3aa: CASSKTVLGGYTF
CDR3nt: TGCGCCAGCAGCAAGACAGTACTAGGCGGCTACACCTTC

d_gene: TRBD1
j_gene: TRBJ2-3
v_gene: TRBV28
abundance: .
CDR3aa: CASIQQGARSDTQYF
CDR3nt: TGTGCCAGCATCCAACAGGGGGCGAGATCGGATACGCAGTATTTT

d_gene: .
j_gene: TRBJ1-1
v_gene: TRBV30
abundance: .
CDR3aa: CAWSPTDEAFF
CDR3nt: TGTGCCTGGAGTCCGACAGATGAAGCTTTCTTT

d_gene: .
j_gene: TRBJ2-3
v_gene: TRBV14
abundance: .
CDR3aa: CASSHPTDTQYF
CDR3nt: TGTGCCAGCAGCCATCCGACAGATACGCAGTATTTT

d_gene: .
j_gene: TRBJ1-2
v_gene: TRBV6-1
abundance: few
CDR3aa: CASIIRGNYGYTF
CDR3nt: TGTGCCAGCATTATTCGGGGCAACTATGGCTACACCTTC

d_gene: .
j_gene: TRBJ1-6
v_gene: TRBV30
abundance: .
CDR3aa: CAWKWENSPLHF
CDR3nt: TGTGCCTGGAAGTGGGAAAATTCACCCCTCCACTTT

d_gene: TRBD2
j_gene: TRBJ2-1
v_gene: TRBV11-3
abundance: .
CDR3aa: CASSLRLAGEDEQFF
CDR3nt: TGTGCCAGCAGCTTGAGACTAGCGGGGGAGGATGAGCAGTTCTTC

d_gene: .
j_gene: TRBJ2-1
v_gene: TRBV28
abundance: .
CDR3aa: CASSLSGRTSYNEQFF
CDR3nt: TGTGCCAGCAGTTTATCGGGCAGGACGTCCTACAATGAGCAGTTCTTC

d_gene: .
j_gene: TRBJ2-5
v_gene: TRBV10-3
abundance: .
CDR3aa: CAIRAGTHQETQYF
CDR3nt: TGTGCCATCAGGGCCGGGACCCACCAAGAGACCCAGTACTTC

d_gene: TRBD1
j_gene: TRBJ2-1
v_gene: TRBV10-3
abundance: .
CDR3aa: CAISESGTVSYNEQFF
CDR3nt: TGTGCCATCAGTGAGTCGGGGACAGTGAGCTACAATGAGCAGTTCTTC

d_gene: TRBD1
j_gene: TRBJ1-4
v_gene: TRBV15
abundance: .
CDR3aa: CATSRDRVGDEKLFF
CDR3nt: TGTGCCACCAGCAGGGACAGGGTTGGCGATGAAAAACTGTTTTTT

d_gene: TRBD1
j_gene: TRBJ1-6
v_gene: TRBV27
abundance: .
CDR3aa: CASRIGQAYNSPLHF
CDR3nt: TGTGCCAGCAGGATTGGACAGGCTTATAATTCACCCCTCCACTTT

d_gene: .
j_gene: TRBJ1-6
v_gene: TRBV28
abundance: .
CDR3aa: CASSLGSYNSPLHF
CDR3nt: TGTGCCAGCAGTTTGGGAAGCTATAATTCACCCCTCCACTTT

d_gene: .
j_gene: TRBJ2-5
v_gene: TRBV19
abundance: .
CDR3aa: CASSSTRTQETQYF
CDR3nt: TGTGCCAGTAGTTCTACTAGGACCCAAGAGACCCAGTACTTC

d_gene: .
j_gene: TRBJ2-3
v_gene: TRBV14
abundance: .
CDR3aa: CASSQVGTSTDTQYF
CDR3nt: TGTGCCAGCAGCCAAGTGGGGACTTCGACAGATACGCAGTATTTT

d_gene: .
j_gene: TRBJ2-7
v_gene: TRBV29-1
abundance: .
CDR3aa: CSVVFHTSSYEQYF
CDR3nt: TGCAGCGTTGTCTTCCACACGAGCTCCTACGAGCAGTACTTC

d_gene: .
j_gene: TRBJ1-5
v_gene: TRBV19
abundance: few
CDR3aa: CASSTDGFRQPQHF
CDR3nt: TGTGCCAGTAGTACCGACGGATTTAGACAGCCCCAGCATTTT

d_gene: .
j_gene: TRBJ2-3
v_gene: TRBV21-1
abundance: .
CDR3aa: CASSKGDCFSTDTQYF
CDR3nt: TGTGCCAGCAGCAAAGGGGACTGCTTTAGCACAGATACGCAGTATTTT

d_gene: TRBD1
j_gene: TRBJ1-3
v_gene: TRBV5-6
abundance: .
CDR3aa: CASSFVDRSSGNTIYF
CDR3nt: TGTGCCAGCAGCTTTGTGGACAGGAGCTCTGGAAACACCATATATTTT

d_gene: TRBD1
j_gene: TRBJ1-1
v_gene: TRBV4-1
abundance: once
CDR3aa: CASSQKSLDRYEAFF
CDR3nt: TGCGCCAGCAGCCAAAAGAGTTTGGACAGGTATGAAGCTTTCTTT

d_gene: .
j_gene: TRBJ1-1
v_gene: TRBV10-3
abundance: .
CDR3aa: CAISPDMNTEAFF
CDR3nt: TGTGCCATCAGTCCCGACATGAACACTGAAGCTTTCTTT

d_gene: .
j_gene: TRBJ2-7
v_gene: TRBV5-6
abundance: .
CDR3aa: CASVLRGGNRNEQYF
CDR3nt: TGTGCCAGCGTTCTCAGGGGGGGCAATAGAAACGAGCAGTACTTC

d_gene: .
j_gene: TRBJ1-1
v_gene: TRBV5-6
abundance: .
CDR3aa: CASSLGQRKNTEAFF
CDR3nt: TGTGCCAGCAGCTTGGGACAGCGAAAGAACACTGAAGCTTTCTTT

d_gene: TRBD1
j_gene: TRBJ2-5
v_gene: TRBV19
abundance: .
CDR3aa: CASSSQQGAQYF
CDR3nt: TGTGCCAGTTCTTCTCAACAGGGGGCCCAGTACTTC

d_gene: TRBD2
j_gene: TRBJ2-2
v_gene: TRBV10-3
abundance: .
CDR3aa: CAISASGGTGELFF
CDR3nt: TGTGCCATCAGTGCTAGCGGGGGAACCGGGGAGCTGTTTTTT

d_gene: .
j_gene: TRBJ1-1
v_gene: TRBV2
abundance: .
CDR3aa: CASSLQVRTEAFF
CDR3nt: TGTGCCAGCAGCCTACAGGTTCGGACTGAAGCTTTCTTT